One sample yielded the 12 T cell receptor beta chains listed below, sequenced in a study of cytomegalovirus exposure and HLA in healthy donors. Profiled with immunoSEQ multiplex PCR; TCRdb holds only in-frame clones, not every one. The sample lists 200,000 to 250,000 clones; about 89% were seen once. Sample: PBMCs. Receptor source: a woman younger than 30 in good health and CMV-seronegative.

The rearrangement links TRBV28 to TRBJ2-7; a possible D gene is TRBD1 (6 bases). V lost 2 bases and J lost 0, with 14 bases in between. The CDR3 has 16 amino acids. Germline-derived CDR1 and CDR2 are MDHEN and SYDVKM. CDR3 loop: CASSLRSGGFSYEQYF. The CDR3 bases are TGTGCCAGCAGTTTACGCTCTGGGGGCTTCTCCTACGAGCAGTACTTC.

The chain links TRBV25-1 to TRBJ2-5, with TRBD1 identical over 8 bases. V dropped 5 bases and J dropped 7; count of bases not matched to a gene: 6. The V gene's germline CDR1 is MGHDK and CDR2 SYGVNS. The CDR3 loop spans 13 amino acids. The CDR3 coding sequence is TGTGCCAGCAGTAGGGTAGGACAGGGGACCCAGTACTTC. Residues: CASSRVGQGTQYF.

The V call is TRBV28, the J call TRBJ2-7, with 8 positions matching TRBD2. Germline CDR1 reads MDHEN; CDR2 reads SYDVKM. There are 15 residues in the CDR3. With 6 bases clipped from V and 2 bases from J, the junction kept 9 bases outside the gene matches. CDR3 nucleotides: TGTGCCAGCAGGCCATCCGGGGGGGTAACCTACGAGCAGTACTTC. It encodes CASRPSGGVTYEQYF.

The chain is built from TRBV19 and TRBJ2-3; possible D gene TRBD1, 6 bases. V lost 6 bases to trimming and J lost 6 bases, with 19 bases between them. Germline values: CDR1 LNHDA, CDR2 SQIVND (reference sequence). The CDR3 totals 15 residues. The CDR3 DNA sequence: TGTGCCAGTAGGATGGACAGTGGCAAACCCGATACGCAGTATTTT. As protein: CASRMDSGKPDTQYF.

The V gene is TRBV14, the J gene TRBJ1-3; 7 bases align to TRBD1. Trimming cost V 1 base and J 4 bases; bases outside gene matches: 13. Germline loops: CDR1 SGHDN, CDR2 FVKESK. The CDR3 consists of 18 residues. This CDR3 is CASSQVRDRVLTGNTIYF. DNA of the CDR3: TGTGCCAGCAGCCAAGTCCGAGACAGGGTTCTAACCGGAAACACCATATATTTT.

The chain joins TRBV19 to TRBJ2-5; 7 nucleotides match TRBD2. The CDR3 extends over 16 amino acids. Looked up from germline, CDR1 is LNHDA and CDR2 is SQIVND (reference sequence). With V trimmed by 2 bases and J by 0 bases, 6 bases remained unmatched. The CDR3 DNA reads TGTGCCAGTAGTATACGGGCTAGCGGATACCAAGAGACCCAGTACTTC. As protein: CASSIRASGYQETQYF.

This clone was observed once. V gene TRBV14 combines with J gene TRBJ1-5, with 8 bases aligning to TRBD1. Germline assignment: CDR1 SGHDN and CDR2 FVKESK. The CDR3 covers 15 residues. Unmatched junction bases numbered 4, after V lost 4 bases and J lost 2 bases. The DNA for the CDR3 is TGTGCCAGCAGCCCGGACAGGGCCGGCAATCAGCCCCAGCATTTT. Translating it yields CASSPDRAGNQPQHF.

The chain combines TRBV19 with TRBJ2-7; 12 bases map to TRBD2. Germline assignment: CDR1 LNHDA and CDR2 SQIVND (reference sequence). With 10 bases clipped from V and 7 bases from J, the junction kept 14 bases outside the gene matches. The CDR3 totals 15 residues. DNA of the CDR3: TGTGCCACCAAGGGACAGACTAGCGGGAGTAGTGAGCAGTACTTC. This gives the protein CATKGQTSGSSEQYF.

This clone turned up a few times. The rearrangement links TRBV12-5 to TRBJ1-5; 8 bases align to TRBD1. V gave up 8 bases and J gave up 4 bases; unmatched junction bases: 4. The CDR3 runs to 13 residues. Germline CDR1 reads LGHNT; CDR2 reads FRNRAP. In DNA, the CDR3 is TGTGCTAGTAGTTGGACAGGGAATCAGCCCCAGCATTTT. Translated, it gives CASSWTGNQPQHF.

The DNA of the CDR3 is TGCGCCAGCAGCCGGGAATGGACAGGGGACTCCTACGAGCAGTACTTC. This gives the protein CASSREWTGDSYEQYF. The rearrangement links TRBV4-1 to TRBJ2-7; TRBD1 agrees at 9 bases. The CDR3 has 16 residues. V was clipped by 4 bases and J by 0 bases; unmatched bases: 7. Germline V gives CDR1 MGHRA, CDR2 YSYEKL.

The chain joins TRBV6-1 to TRBJ1-1, with TRBD1 matching 7 bases. CDR1 and CDR2 from the germline V gene are MNHNS and SASEGT. This CDR3 comprises 13 residues. J lost 7 bases, V lost 7 bases, and 9 bases had no gene match. CDR3 loop: CASNSGTAYEAFF. The CDR3 nucleotides read TGTGCCAGCAACTCCGGGACAGCCTATGAAGCTTTCTTT.

The chain joins TRBV5-4 to TRBJ2-1; 7 nucleotides line up with TRBD2. Trimming took 4 bases from V and 2 from J; bases not matched to a gene: 3. Germline CDR1 SGHNT, CDR2 YYREEE (reference sequence). This CDR3 spans 14 amino acids. The CDR3 DNA reads TGTGCCAGCAGCAGTCGGGGGGCCTACAATGAGCAGTTCTTC. Protein product: CASSSRGAYNEQFF.